This T cell receptor (beta chain) originates from a study of blood T cell repertoires in COVID-19. At the level of the study: Italy, Spain and the United States were the sources of the convalescent and acute COVID-19 samples. Sample material is recorded as cDNA or gDNA derived from T cells, B-cell-depleted T cells, or PBMCs.

Original methodology: Cell counts per sample came from amplifying reference gene primers. Sequencing was performed with immunoSEQ multiplex PCR; in TCRdb, only in-frame clones are kept and a portion is missing. V and J calls and clone size come straight from that table; D and trimming were deduced from the DNA. The data contain about 250,000 clones, about nine tenths of them seen just once; the ten biggest clones take up 0.83%. In Seattle, patients joined the study during active infection and were tracked longitudinally. The V segment lost 1 base and the J segment 0 bases; nucleotides outside the gene matches: 1. This CDR3 region has 15 residues. Germline loops: CDR1 MGHRA, CDR2 YSYEKL.

This clonotype was obtained from a man in his thirties or forties with COVID-19, enrolled during active disease. The chain links TRBV4-1 to TRBJ2-7, with 9 nucleotides matching TRBD1. Sequencing was done on a sample of peripheral blood. The CDR3 DNA follows: TGCGCCAGCAGCCAAGGGGACAGGGCCTCCTACGAGCAGTACTTC. It is translated as CASSQGDRASYEQYF.